A selection of T cell receptor beta chains follows, all from one sample in a study of cytomegalovirus exposure and HLA in healthy donors. The repertoire was sequenced with immunoSEQ multiplex PCR; TCRdb's copy has only in-frame clones and lacks some. The ten most abundant clones cover approximately 0.88% of a sample with 130,000 to 150,000 clones. Sequenced sample: PBMCs. These receptors all stem from a male donor in good health and CMV-seronegative. The CDR3 runs from the conserved cysteine through the conserved F or W. D genes are given only for firm matches.

D gene	V gene	J gene	CDR3 protein	CDR3 DNA
-	TRBV4-3	TRBJ1-4	CASSTTGNRVSEKLFF	TGCGCCAGCAGCACAACAGGGAATAGGGTTAGTGAAAAACTGTTTTTT
TRBD1	TRBV20-1	TRBJ2-5	CSAAGGETQYF	TGCAGTGCAGCAGGGGGAGAGACCCAGTACTTC
TRBD1	TRBV25-1	TRBJ1-3	CASSGQGYRNTIYF	TGTGCCAGCAGTGGACAGGGTTATAGAAACACCATATATTTT
TRBD1	TRBV19	TRBJ2-7	CASSKDRDRTGEQYF	TGTGCCAGTAGTAAGGACCGGGACAGGACAGGCGAGCAGTACTTC
-	TRBV19	TRBJ1-1	CASSIPQVVEAFF	TGTGCCAGTAGTATTCCACAGGTCGTCGAAGCTTTCTTT
TRBD1	TRBV6-5	TRBJ1-6	CASSWGRGKSPLHF	TGTGCCAGCAGTTGGGGCAGGGGGAAATCACCCCTCCACTTT
TRBD2	TRBV30	TRBJ2-4	CAWSTLAGGWGAKNIQYF	TGTGCCTGGAGTACACTAGCGGGGGGGTGGGGAGCCAAAAACATTCAGTACTTC
-	TRBV9	TRBJ2-6	CASSEDRAPSGANVLTF	TGTGCCAGCAGCGAGGACAGAGCCCCCTCTGGGGCCAACGTCCTGACTTTC
TRBD2	TRBV30	TRBJ2-1	CAWSVRRGALAYNEQFF	TGTGCCTGGAGTGTACGGCGGGGGGCTTTAGCCTACAATGAGCAGTTCTTC
-	TRBV18	TRBJ1-1	CASSPRDRDKAFF	TGTGCCAGCTCTCCTCGTGACAGAGATAAAGCTTTCTTT
-	TRBV5-1	TRBJ1-1	CASSLDAGAQSKDTEAFF	TGCGCCAGCAGCTTGGATGCAGGGGCGCAATCAAAGGACACTGAAGCTTTCTTT
-	TRBV30	TRBJ1-2	CAWRPGVHSYGYTF	TGTGCCTGGAGGCCAGGGGTCCATAGCTATGGCTACACCTTC
TRBD1	TRBV4-2	TRBJ1-3	CASSHRDSSGNTIYF	TGTGCCAGCAGCCACAGGGACAGCTCTGGAAACACCATATATTTT
TRBD2	TRBV6-6	TRBJ2-3	CASSAWTSRDTDTQYF	TGTGCCAGCAGTGCATGGACTAGCCGTGACACAGATACGCAGTATTTT
TRBD1	TRBV5-1	TRBJ1-1	CASSPGGTEAFF	TGCGCCAGCAGCCCAGGGGGCACTGAAGCTTTCTTT
-	TRBV5-1	TRBJ2-7	CASSLRAGNGGEQYF	TGCGCCAGCAGCTTGAGAGCCGGGAACGGTGGCGAGCAGTACTTC
-	TRBV7-8	TRBJ1-1	CASSSDGDTEAFF	TGTGCCAGCAGCTCCGACGGGGACACTGAAGCTTTCTTT
-	TRBV19	TRBJ2-2	CASSIAPGLPAGELFF	TGTGCCAGTAGTATAGCCCCTGGACTACCTGCGGGGGAGCTGTTTTTT
TRBD2	TRBV7-9	TRBJ2-1	CASSLGASGGFDEQFF	TGTGCCAGCAGTCTAGGGGCTAGCGGGGGGTTCGATGAGCAGTTCTTC
TRBD1	TRBV4-3	TRBJ1-5	CASSLDRDSNQPQHF	TGCGCCAGCAGTCTTGACAGGGATAGCAATCAGCCCCAGCATTTT
-	TRBV29-1	TRBJ2-2	CSVGKSWTADAGELFF	TGCAGCGTTGGGAAATCTTGGACTGCCGACGCCGGGGAGCTGTTTTTT
TRBD2	TRBV19	TRBJ2-7	CASSKTSGGHEQYF	TGTGCCAGTAGTAAGACTAGCGGGGGTCACGAGCAGTACTTC
-	TRBV23-1	TRBJ2-1	CASSHRGGFPAYNEQFF	TGCGCCAGCAGTCACCGAGGAGGGTTTCCCGCCTACAATGAGCAGTTCTTC
TRBD1	TRBV7-2	TRBJ1-1	CASTKGDRGNTEAFF	TGTGCCAGCACCAAGGGGGACAGGGGGAACACTGAAGCTTTCTTT
TRBD1	TRBV28	TRBJ1-2	CASSLPGTGGVGYTF	TGTGCCAGCAGTTTACCCGGGACAGGGGGCGTTGGCTACACCTTC
-	TRBV4-1	TRBJ2-7	CASSFSSYEQYF	TGCGCCAGCAGCTTCAGCTCCTACGAGCAGTACTTC
TRBD1	TRBV30	TRBJ2-5	CAWETGGKETQYF	TGTGCCTGGGAAACAGGGGGCAAAGAGACCCAGTACTTC
TRBD2	TRBV6-5	TRBJ2-1	CASMRIAGGRGEQFF	TGTGCCAGCATGCGGATAGCGGGGGGGCGAGGGGAGCAGTTCTTC
TRBD1	TRBV19	TRBJ2-7	CASSRDSSYEQYF	TGTGCCAGTAGTAGGGACAGCTCCTACGAGCAGTACTTC
TRBD2	TRBV7-9	TRBJ2-1	CASSLVAGLYNEQFF	TGTGCCAGCAGCTTAGTAGCGGGGCTCTACAATGAGCAGTTCTTC
TRBD1	TRBV6-5	TRBJ1-5	CASRPPGTGNQPQHF	TGTGCCAGCAGGCCCCCCGGGACAGGCAATCAGCCCCAGCATTTT
-	TRBV7-9	TRBJ2-7	CASSLELSYEQYF	TGTGCCAGCAGCTTAGAACTGTCCTACGAGCAGTACTTC
TRBD2	TRBV30	TRBJ2-3	CAWSVGTTTDTQYF	TGTGCCTGGAGTGTTGGGACTACCACAGATACGCAGTATTTT
TRBD1	TRBV7-3	TRBJ2-1	CASSPRQGADWNEQFF	TGTGCCAGCAGCCCTCGACAGGGGGCTGATTGGAATGAGCAGTTCTTC
-	TRBV18	TRBJ1-2	CASTPSGNKIYGYTF	TGTGCCAGCACCCCCTCCGGGAACAAGATCTATGGCTACACCTTC
-	TRBV14	TRBJ1-2	CASSQEQGYGYTF	TGTGCCAGCAGCCAAGAACAGGGATATGGCTACACCTTC
TRBD1	TRBV9	TRBJ1-2	CASSADRAVRGYTF	TGTGCCAGCAGCGCAGACAGGGCAGTCCGTGGCTACACCTTC
TRBD2	TRBV9	TRBJ2-1	CASSVDMRLADNEQFF	TGTGCCAGCAGCGTAGACATGAGACTAGCGGACAATGAGCAGTTCTTC
-	TRBV7-9	TRBJ2-7	CASSLVGRPNSYEQYF	TGTGCCAGCAGCTTAGTAGGCAGGCCTAACTCCTACGAGCAGTACTTC
TRBD1	TRBV29-1	TRBJ2-7	CSVAGGPDEQYF	TGCAGCGTTGCAGGGGGCCCGGACGAGCAGTACTTC
-	TRBV19	TRBJ2-1	CASRTGKELWGSYNEQFF	TGTGCCAGCCGTACAGGGAAGGAATTATGGGGGTCCTACAATGAGCAGTTCTTC
TRBD1	TRBV4-3	TRBJ2-7	CASSRTRQGYEQYF	TGCGCCAGCAGCCGGACCAGACAGGGGTACGAGCAGTACTTC
TRBD2	TRBV7-9	TRBJ2-5	CASSFRGASGDQETQYF	TGTGCCAGCAGCTTCAGGGGGGCTAGCGGGGACCAAGAGACCCAGTACTTC
-	TRBV10-3	TRBJ2-2	CAISEGGAGELFF	TGTGCCATCAGTGAGGGGGGCGCCGGGGAGCTGTTTTTT
-	TRBV7-8	TRBJ2-7	CASSFRPSIGGPYEQYF	TGTGCCAGCAGCTTTCGTCCCAGTATCGGAGGTCCCTACGAGCAGTACTTC
-	TRBV5-4	TRBJ1-4	CASIPGQGNEKLFF	TGTGCCAGCATCCCCGGGCAGGGGAATGAAAAACTGTTTTTT
TRBD1	TRBV5-1	TRBJ2-7	CASSLWTGNEQYF	TGCGCCAGCAGCTTGTGGACAGGGAACGAGCAGTACTTC
TRBD1	TRBV19	TRBJ1-5	CASSTGTGVYQPQHF	TGTGCCAGTAGTACAGGAACAGGGGTGTATCAGCCCCAGCATTTT
-	TRBV6-5	TRBJ1-2	CASSSLGAGGFYGYTF	TGTGCCAGCAGTTCCCTCGGAGCAGGAGGCTTCTATGGCTACACCTTC